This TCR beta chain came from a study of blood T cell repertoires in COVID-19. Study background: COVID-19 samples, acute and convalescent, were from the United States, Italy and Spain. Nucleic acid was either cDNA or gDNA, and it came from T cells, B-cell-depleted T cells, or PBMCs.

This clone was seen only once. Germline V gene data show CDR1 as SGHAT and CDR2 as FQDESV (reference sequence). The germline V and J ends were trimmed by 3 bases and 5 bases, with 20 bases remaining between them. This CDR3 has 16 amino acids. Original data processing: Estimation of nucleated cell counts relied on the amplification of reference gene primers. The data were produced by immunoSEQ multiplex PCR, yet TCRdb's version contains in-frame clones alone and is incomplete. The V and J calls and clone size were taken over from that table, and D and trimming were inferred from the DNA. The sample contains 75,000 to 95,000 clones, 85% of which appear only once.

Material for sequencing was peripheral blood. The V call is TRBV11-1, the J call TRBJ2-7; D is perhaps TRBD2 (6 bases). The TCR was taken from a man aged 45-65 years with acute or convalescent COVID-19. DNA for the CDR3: TGTGCCAGCAGCTTGGAGGGACGGCCGTTCATCGACGAGCAGTACTTC. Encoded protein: CASSLEGRPFIDEQYF.